Listed below are T cell receptor beta chains from one sample, sequenced in a study of blood T cell repertoires in COVID-19. Here immunoSEQ multiplex PCR was the method, and the copy in TCRdb shows in-frame clones only, minus some. The table has some 190,000 clones, around 83% seen once. Source material: PBMCs or T cells enriched from blood (not recorded which). These receptors all stem from a woman under 40 who had been exposed to COVID-19. Both conserved end residues are part of each CDR3. D genes are given only for firm matches. Some rows have no size entry. The others give once, few or many, or a class for an expanded clone.

TRBD1,16,TRBV27,TRBJ2-7,-,TGTGCCAGCAGCGGAAGGGGCGGGACAGGGTACTACGAGCAGTACTTC,CASSGRGGTGYYEQYF
-,13,TRBV5-1,TRBJ1-1,few,TGCGCCAGCAGCTTGGGAGGGAACACTGAAGCTTTCTTT,CASSLGGNTEAFF
-,12,TRBV12-3/TRBV12-4,TRBJ2-7,-,TGTGCCAGCAGTGCCTCTATGGAGGAGCAGTACTTC,CASSASMEEQYF
-,16,TRBV5-1,TRBJ2-7,-,TGCGCCAGCAGCGTGAAGCATAGCGGACCGAGCTACGAGCAGTACTTC,CASSVKHSGPSYEQYF
-,17,TRBV9,TRBJ2-3,few,TGTGCCAGCAGCGTAGATGGTAAGGGGGATAGCACAGATACGCAGTATTTT,CASSVDGKGDSTDTQYF
TRBD2,19,TRBV4-3,TRBJ2-2,-,TGCGCCAGCAGCCAAGATCCCCCTGGGGAGGGGTTGGGCACCGGGGAGCTGTTTTTT,CASSQDPPGEGLGTGELFF
-,11,TRBV12-3/TRBV12-4,TRBJ1-4,-,TGTGCCAGCAGCCTGGGGGGTAGCCTGTTTTTT,CASSLGGSLFF
-,10,TRBV19,TRBJ1-2,once,TGTGCCAGCAGTAACTATGGCTACACCTTC,CASSNYGYTF
TRBD1,13,TRBV18,TRBJ1-2,-,TGTGCCAGCTCACCACCGACAGGGTATGGCTACACCTTC,CASSPPTGYGYTF
-,18,TRBV4-1,TRBJ2-3,-,TGCGCCAGCAGCCAAACCTCACCTGGAGGGATCGGCACAGATACGCAGTATTTT,CASSQTSPGGIGTDTQYF
-,11,TRBV2,TRBJ2-7,-,TGTGCCAGCTCGGGGTCCTACGAGCAGTACTTC,CASSGSYEQYF
-,14,TRBV28,TRBJ2-3,once,TGTGCCAGCATCCCCACCCTGGGGCCTGATACGCAGTATTTT,CASIPTLGPDTQYF
-,14,TRBV4-1,TRBJ2-2,-,TGCGCCAGCAGCCAAGATCGACTCGGTAGGGAGCTGTTTTTT,CASSQDRLGRELFF
-,17,TRBV5-1,TRBJ1-6,-,TGCGCCAGCAGCCCCGCTCCATCGGGCTCCTATAATTCACCCCTCCACTTT,CASSPAPSGSYNSPLHF
-,14,TRBV4-3,TRBJ2-5,-,TGCGCCAGCAGCCAAGATCTACAGGGAAGGACCCAGTACTTC,CASSQDLQGRTQYF
TRBD2,15,TRBV5-1,TRBJ2-7,-,TGCGCCAGCAGCTGGACTAGCGGGAGTATCTACGAGCAGTACTTC,CASSWTSGSIYEQYF
-,14,TRBV6-5,TRBJ1-5,-,TGTGCCAGCAGCCAGAATCCTCAAAATCAGCCCCAGCATTTT,CASSQNPQNQPQHF
-,12,TRBV6-5,TRBJ1-2,-,TGTGCCAGCTCTCAGGATGTTAGAAGCTACACCTTC,CASSQDVRSYTF
-,16,TRBV24-1,TRBJ2-3,-,TGTGCCACCAGTGATCCCCGGGGGTTGGTGGCAGATACGCAGTATTTT,CATSDPRGLVADTQYF
-,14,TRBV6-5,TRBJ1-1,once,TGTGCCAGCAGTAGCACTGGTATGAACACTGAAGCTTTCTTT,CASSSTGMNTEAFF
TRBD1,16,TRBV27,TRBJ1-1,-,TGTGCCACTTTGGTAGACAGGGCTAATATGAACACTGAAGCTTTCTTT,CATLVDRANMNTEAFF
TRBD1,19,TRBV4-2,TRBJ1-2,-,TGTGCCAGCAGCCAATATTTTTCGGGACAGGCCAAGGCTAACTATGGCTACACCTTC,CASSQYFSGQAKANYGYTF
-,16,TRBV4-3,TRBJ1-4,-,TGCGCCAGCAGCCCCAGACGACAAGGGAGGAATGAAAAACTGTTTTTT,CASSPRRQGRNEKLFF
TRBD2,16,TRBV3-1/TRBV3-2,TRBJ2-5,once,TGTGCCAGCAGCCAAGCCGCAGCGGGACCTGAACAGACCCAGTACTTC,CASSQAAAGPEQTQYF
-,14,TRBV2,TRBJ1-2,-,TGTGCCAGCAGTGAGGAATCGGCAGCCGGGGGCTACACCTTC,CASSEESAAGGYTF
-,15,TRBV3-1/TRBV3-2,TRBJ2-5,-,TGTGCCAGCAGCCAAGGAAGGACAGCGAAAGAGACCCAGTACTTC,CASSQGRTAKETQYF